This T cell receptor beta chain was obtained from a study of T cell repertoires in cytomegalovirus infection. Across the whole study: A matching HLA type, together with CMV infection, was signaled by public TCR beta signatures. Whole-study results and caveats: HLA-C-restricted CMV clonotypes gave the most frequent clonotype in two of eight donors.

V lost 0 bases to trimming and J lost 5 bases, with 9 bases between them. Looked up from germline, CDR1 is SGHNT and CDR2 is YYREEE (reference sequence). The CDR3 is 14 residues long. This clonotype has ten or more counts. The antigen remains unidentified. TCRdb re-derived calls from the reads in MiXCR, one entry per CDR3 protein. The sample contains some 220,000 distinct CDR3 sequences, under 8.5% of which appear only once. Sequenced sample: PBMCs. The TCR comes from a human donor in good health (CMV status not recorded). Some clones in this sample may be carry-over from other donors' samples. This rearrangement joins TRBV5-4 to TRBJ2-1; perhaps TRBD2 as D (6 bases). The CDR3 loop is CASSLVSGNNEQFF. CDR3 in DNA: TGTGCCAGCAGCTTGGTTAGCGGTAACAATGAGCAGTTCTTC.